This TCR beta chain was captured in a study of vaccination and CD4 T cells after COVID-19. Across the study: Overlapping spike peptides from SARS-CoV-2, HCoV-NL63, HCoV-OC43 and HCoV-229E served to stimulate the cells.

After removal of 2 bases from V and 2 bases from J, the junction contained 6 bases not matched to a gene. This CDR3 contains 15 residues. CDR1 is DFQATT, CDR2 SNEGSKA, per germline (reference sequence). Sequencing of the DNA from cultured CD4+ T cells was carried out with the Oncomine TCR Beta short-read assay. Using its own MiXCR run on the PCR reads, TCRdb lists one record per CDR3 protein. The sample shows 15,000 or so distinct CDR3 sequences, about 70% of them seen only once. Treatment described: roughly 10-day PBMC culture with coronavirus spike peptide pools or control peptides (ViraFEST assay). On this clonotype: Its antigen is still unknown.

This sequence originates from a human donor who had recovered from COVID-19. Sequencing input: CD4+ T cells from blood, cultured in vitro. V and J are TRBV20-1 and TRBJ1-3; 7 nucleotides match TRBD1. CDR3 sequence (DNA): TGCAGTGCTAGAAGACAGGGCAGGACTGGAAACACCATATATTTT. Its translation is CSARRQGRTGNTIYF.